Shown below are 5 T cell receptor beta chains from a single sample sequenced in a study of cytotoxic CD8 clonotypes in ibrutinib-treated CLL. TCRdb keeps only in-frame clones here, not all; method: immunoSEQ multiplex PCR. The sample lists about 50,000 clones, 50% to 65% occurring once. Material: PBMCs, obtained after 24 months of ibrutinib treatment. The source is a human donor with chronic lymphocytic leukemia.

V gene TRBV5-1 combines with J gene TRBJ2-5; D assignment may be TRBD1 or TRBD2 (5 bases each). The CDR3 runs 16 residues. The V end lost 4 bases, the J end lost 2 bases, and 18 bases lay between the germline ends. The germline V gene has CDR1 SGHRS and CDR2 YFSETQ. For the CDR3, the DNA is TGCGCCAGCAGCCCCGGGGTAGCTTCAGGGCAAGAGACCCAGTACTTC. Encoded protein: CASSPGVASGQETQYF.

This chain connects TRBV7-9 to TRBJ1-2; D gene unclear. CDR1 and CDR2 from the germline V gene are SEHNR and FQNEAQ (reference sequence). V was shortened by 2 bases and J by 8 bases, with 12 bases between the two germline ends. The CDR3 is 13 residues long. CDR3 sequence reads: CASSLQSGVGYTF. The DNA for the CDR3 is TGTGCCAGCAGCTTACAATCGGGCGTAGGCTACACCTTC.

This clone was seen a handful of times. The chain couples TRBV5-1 to TRBJ1-4; D not certain. This CDR3 comprises 13 residues. CDR1 SGHRS and CDR2 YFSETQ come from the germline V gene. The V and J ends lost 0 bases and 4 bases respectively, with 4 bases between them. CDR3 in DNA: TGCGCCAGCAGCTTGGCTGATAATGAAAAACTGTTTTTT. Encoded protein: CASSLADNEKLFF.

This chain uses TRBV5-1 with TRBJ2-2, with D possibly called TRBD1 or TRBD2 (5 bases each). The CDR3 is 15 amino acids. Germline CDR1 and CDR2: SGHRS and YFSETQ. With 8 bases removed from V and 4 bases from J, the gap between germline ends came to 18 bases. As DNA, the CDR3 is TGCGCCAGTTGGGACGGCGCCCTATTCACCGGGGAGCTGTTTTTT. Encoded protein: CASWDGALFTGELFF.

J is TRBJ1-4 and V is TRBV29-1; unclear D gene. The germline V gene has CDR1 SQVTM and CDR2 ANQGSEA. With 7 bases removed from V and 2 bases from J, the gap between germline ends came to 11 bases. The length of the CDR3 is 13 residues. CDR3 amino acids: CSAEEDTNEKLFF. Written as DNA, the CDR3 is TGCAGCGCGGAAGAAGACACTAATGAAAAACTGTTTTTT.